Included here is one T cell receptor beta chain sequence, with context. Its antigen is still unknown. The sample originates from a study of beta chain features in type 1 diabetes. Study observations and caveats: Naive, central memory and Treg TCRB repertoires seemed to resemble each other more closely in patients than they did in healthy donors. At VDJ recombination sites, type 1 diabetes patients had fewer insertions and more deleted nucleotides. Cells that show high TCR expression could be over-represented by cDNA sequencing.

The entirety of the isolated RNA underwent reverse transcription, so expressed TCRB transcripts were sequenced. Sequencing used immunoSEQ multiplex PCR; TCRdb keeps in-frame clones, though not all of them. The sample records 900,000 or so clones, 15% to 20% being singletons. On average, the one heparinised blood draw given by each donor was approximately 0.12 L. With 4 bases removed from V and 2 bases from J, the gap between germline ends came to 18 bases. The CDR3 is 16 amino acids. Germline CDR1 SGHAT, CDR2 FQDESV (reference sequence). The specimen was naive CD4+ T cells from blood. This TCR came from a woman between 18 and 30 years old in good health. This chain uses TRBV11-1 with TRBJ2-7; possibly TRBD2 for D (7 bases). The CDR3 bases are TGTGCCAGCAGCTCTAAGGCGGGGGCAGCAGCCTACGAGCAGTACTTC. This sequence encodes CASSSKAGAAAYEQYF. Combining the CDR3 with reference TRBV11-1 and TRBJ2-7 gives the whole variable domain EAEVAQSPRYKITEKSQAVAFWCDPISGHATLYWYRQILGQGPELLVQFQDESVVDDSQLPKDRFSAERLKGVDSTLKIQPAELGDSAMYLCASSSKAGAAAYEQYFGPGTRLTVT.